This is a list of T cell receptor beta chains from one sample in a study of T-cell memory formation after mild COVID-19. One entry per CDR3 protein, called by TCRdb with MiXCR from the 5' RACE reads. The sample has roughly 480,000 distinct CDR3 sequences; around 25% are singletons. Material for sequencing was PBMCs or a T cell subset sorted from them (not recorded which). The receptors here all came from an adult woman who had mild COVID-19 (a few samples of this study predate the infection). Cell type and time point are not known. Both conserved end residues are part of each CDR3. D genes are given only for firm matches. Size tells how often a clone was seen (once, few, many) or the class of an expanded clone, and some rows leave it out.

V	size	D	J	CDR3	DNA
TRBV7-3	-	TRBD2	TRBJ2-7	CASSKVAGAYEQYF	TGTGCCAGCAGTAAGGTAGCGGGTGCCTACGAGCAGTACTTC
TRBV5-1	-	-	TRBJ2-7	CASSWEDNSYEQYF	TGCGCCAGCAGCTGGGAGGACAACTCCTACGAGCAGTACTTC
TRBV7-6	-	-	TRBJ2-2	CASSLGAENTGELFF	TGTGCCAGCAGCTTAGGAGCAGAGAACACCGGGGAGCTGTTTTTT
TRBV7-9	-	TRBD1	TRBJ2-4	CASSSDKVGQVMDIQYF	TGTGCCAGCAGCTCCGACAAGGTGGGACAGGTCATGGACATTCAGTACTTC
TRBV9	once	-	TRBJ2-7	CASSVGGRANEQYF	TGTGCCAGCAGCGTAGGCGGCAGGGCTAACGAGCAGTACTTC
TRBV7-2	few	-	TRBJ2-5	CASSLVAGGMEETQYF	TGTGCCAGCAGCTTAGTGGCAGGGGGGATGGAAGAGACCCAGTACTTC
TRBV7-2	few	-	TRBJ2-1	CASSQTSGRYNEQFF	TGTGCCAGCAGCCAAACTTCGGGCCGCTACAATGAGCAGTTCTTC
TRBV5-1	few	-	TRBJ2-1	CASSLLSSYNEQFF	TGCGCCAGCAGCTTGCTATCCTCATACAATGAGCAGTTCTTC
TRBV6-1	-	TRBD1	TRBJ1-5	CASSELLRDRAARAKHF	TGTGCCAGCAGTGAACTGTTGCGGGACAGGGCGGCCCGTGCCAAGCATTTT
TRBV6-5	few	-	TRBJ2-7	CASSGPGQLRVYEQYF	TGTGCCAGCAGCGGACCCGGTCAACTCAGGGTCTACGAGCAGTACTTC
TRBV2	few	TRBD1	TRBJ2-1	CASRNRGGSYNEQFF	TGTGCCAGCAGGAACAGGGGTGGCTCCTACAATGAGCAGTTCTTC
TRBV15	few	-	TRBJ2-1	CATSPRSSSVSYNEQFF	TGTGCCACCAGCCCTCGATCCTCGTCCGTTTCCTACAATGAGCAGTTCTTC
TRBV6-5	once	TRBD2	TRBJ2-3	CASSYEASGRDADTQYF	TGTGCCAGCAGTTACGAGGCTAGCGGGAGGGACGCAGATACGCAGTATTTT
TRBV6-5	few	-	TRBJ1-1	CASSKTGSNAEAFF	TGTGCCAGCAGTAAAACAGGGTCGAACGCTGAAGCTTTCTTT
TRBV2	-	-	TRBJ1-5	CASAGTRGNQPQHF	TGTGCCAGCGCAGGGACGCGGGGCAATCAGCCCCAGCATTTT
TRBV4-1	-	-	TRBJ1-5	CASSARDTLRNQPQHF	TGCGCCAGCAGCGCAAGGGACACCCTTAGGAATCAGCCCCAGCATTTT
TRBV7-8	-	-	TRBJ2-3	CASSLFGGSSTDTQYF	TGTGCCAGCAGCCTCTTTGGGGGCTCTAGCACAGATACGCAGTATTTT
TRBV15	-	-	TRBJ2-7	CATSRTRSRYEQYF	TGTGCCACCAGCAGGACTAGATCCAGATACGAGCAGTACTTC
TRBV5-4	-	-	TRBJ2-1	CATSTALGARLNEQFF	TGTGCCACCTCAACAGCTCTGGGGGCCCGCCTCAATGAGCAGTTCTTC
TRBV2	few	TRBD2	TRBJ2-3	CASSLAGVNPSTDTQYF	TGTGCCAGCAGTCTAGCGGGGGTGAACCCGAGCACAGATACGCAGTATTTT
TRBV6-6	-	TRBD1	TRBJ1-2	CASSYSLDRGPSNYGYTF	TGTGCCAGCAGTTACTCGTTGGACAGGGGGCCGAGTAACTATGGCTACACCTTC
TRBV9	few	TRBD2	TRBJ2-7	CASSVGTSNYEQYF	TGTGCCAGCAGCGTCGGGACTAGCAACTACGAGCAGTACTTC
TRBV6-2/TRBV6-3	-	TRBD1	TRBJ2-2	CASRTGGWNTGGLFF	TGTGCCAGCAGAACAGGGGGCTGGAACACCGGGGGGCTGTTTTTT
TRBV6-6	once	TRBD1	TRBJ1-5	CASRDRVGDQPQHF	TGTGCCAGCAGGGACAGGGTGGGGGATCAGCCCCAGCATTTT
TRBV10-3	-	TRBD2	TRBJ2-1	CAISASGRSSYNEQFF	TGTGCCATCAGTGCAAGCGGGAGGAGCTCCTACAATGAGCAGTTCTTC
TRBV6-2/TRBV6-3	few	TRBD1	TRBJ2-7	CASSYFLGTGDEQYF	TGTGCCAGCAGTTACTTCTTGGGGACAGGGGACGAGCAGTACTTC
TRBV20-1	few	TRBD2	TRBJ2-1	CSAREPGLPLDEQFF	TGCAGTGCTAGAGAACCGGGACTACCCCTCGATGAGCAGTTCTTC
TRBV2	-	-	TRBJ2-7	CASSQMEGPYEQYF	TGTGCCAGCAGTCAAATGGAGGGTCCCTACGAGCAGTACTTC